The clone carrying this T cell receptor beta chain was observed many times. What it recognizes is unknown. From germline, CDR1 is SGHVS and CDR2 FQNEAQ. This CDR3 spans 15 amino acids. The ends were cut back, 2 bases at V and 7 bases at J, with 14 bases in the middle. This sample stems from a study of neurological immune-mediated disorders. Points from the study as a whole: None of the CDR3 amino acid sequences in expanded clones turned up in more than one subject, which points to private repertoires in all groups.

5'RACE with 10-nucleotide random UMIs produced the cDNA. TCRdb redid the calling of the 5' RACE reads with MiXCR, one entry per CDR3 protein. The sample has tens of thousands of distinct CDR3 sequences; over 5% are singletons. This chain uses TRBV7-8 with TRBJ2-2; no firm D call. The clonotype originates from a human donor with multiple sclerosis. The donor label of this sample is uncertain. Sequenced sample: PBMCs. The CDR3 region has the DNA TGTGCCAGCAGCTTAATAAGTGGCTTTGGCGGGGAGCTGTTTTTT. It translates to CASSLISGFGGELFF. The full variable domain, its missing parts supplied by reference TRBV7-8 and TRBJ2-2, is GAGVSQSPRYKVAKRGQDVALRCDPISGHVSLFWYQQALGQGPEFLTYFQNEAQLDKSGLPSDRFFAERPEGSVSTLKIQRTQQEDSAVYLCASSLISGFGGELFFGEGSRLTVL.